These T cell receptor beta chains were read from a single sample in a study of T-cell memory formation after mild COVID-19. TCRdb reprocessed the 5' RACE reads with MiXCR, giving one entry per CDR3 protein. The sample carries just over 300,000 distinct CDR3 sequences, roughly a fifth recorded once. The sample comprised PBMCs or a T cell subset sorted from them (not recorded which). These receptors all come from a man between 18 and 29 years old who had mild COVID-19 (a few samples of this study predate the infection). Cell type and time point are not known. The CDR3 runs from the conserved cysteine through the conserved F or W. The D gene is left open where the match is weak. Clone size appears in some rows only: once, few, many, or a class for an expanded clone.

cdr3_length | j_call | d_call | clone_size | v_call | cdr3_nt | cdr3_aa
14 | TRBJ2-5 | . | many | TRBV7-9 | TGTGCCAGCAGCTTGGCCCGAGGGAGGGAGACCCAGTACTTC | CASSLARGRETQYF
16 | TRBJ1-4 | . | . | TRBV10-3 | TGTGCCATCAGTGAGGAAGGTGGGACACCTAATGAAAAACTGTTTTTT | CAISEEGGTPNEKLFF
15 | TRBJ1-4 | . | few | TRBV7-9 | TGTGCCAGCAGCTTTATCGGACACAGGAATGAAAAACTGTTTTTT | CASSFIGHRNEKLFF
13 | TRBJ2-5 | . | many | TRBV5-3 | TGTGCCAGAAGCTTGTCAAGGGAAGAGACCCAGTACTTC | CARSLSREETQYF
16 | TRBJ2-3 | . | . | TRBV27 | TGTGCCAGCACTCCTATCTGGGACGTTAGCACAGATACGCAGTATTTT | CASTPIWDVSTDTQYF
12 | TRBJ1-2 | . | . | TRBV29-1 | TGCAGCGTTGTCACGGGGTTGAGGGGCTACACCTTC | CSVVTGLRGYTF
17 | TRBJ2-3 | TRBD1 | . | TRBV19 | TGTGCCAGTAGTATAGACTGGACAGGCACTAGCACAGATACGCAGTATTTT | CASSIDWTGTSTDTQYF
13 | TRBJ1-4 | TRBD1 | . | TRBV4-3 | TGCGCCAGCAGCCAAGACGACAGGGAGGCACTGTTTTTT | CASSQDDREALFF
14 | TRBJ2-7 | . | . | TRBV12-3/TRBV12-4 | TGTGCCAGCAATTTCGGCGGGACAGCCTACGAGCAGTACTTC | CASNFGGTAYEQYF
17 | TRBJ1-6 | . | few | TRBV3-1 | TGTGCCAGCAGCCAAGGATACCGGGGGATCAGGAAATCACCCCTCCACTTT | CASSQGYRGIRKSPLHF
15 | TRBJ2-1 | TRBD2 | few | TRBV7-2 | TGTGCCAGCAGCTTTAGCGGGCCCTCCTACAATGAGCAGTTCTTC | CASSFSGPSYNEQFF
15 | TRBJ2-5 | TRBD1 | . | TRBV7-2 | TGTGCCAGCAGCTTAGACAGGGGGCGGGTGGAGACCCAGTACTTC | CASSLDRGRVETQYF
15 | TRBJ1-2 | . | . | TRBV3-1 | TGTGCCAGCAGCCAAGTTACCCAGGGTGGCTATGGCTACACCTTC | CASSQVTQGGYGYTF
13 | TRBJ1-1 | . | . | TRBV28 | TGTGCCAGCAGTCACCAGGACGGCACTGAAGCTTTCTTT | CASSHQDGTEAFF
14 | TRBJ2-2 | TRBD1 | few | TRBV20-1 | TGCAGTGCAAAAACCGGGACAGGGGCCGGGGAGCTGTTTTTT | CSAKTGTGAGELFF
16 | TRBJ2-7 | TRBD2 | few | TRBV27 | TGTGCCAGCAGACGCCTCAGGACAGCGGGAGGGTACGAGCAGTACTTC | CASRRLRTAGGYEQYF
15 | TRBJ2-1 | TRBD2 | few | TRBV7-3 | TGTGCCAGCAGCTTAATCGGGGGGTCGCACAATGAGCAGTTCTTC | CASSLIGGSHNEQFF
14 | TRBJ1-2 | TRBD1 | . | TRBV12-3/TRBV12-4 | TGTGCCAGCAGGGCGGACAGGGGAAAGTATGGCTACACCTTC | CASRADRGKYGYTF
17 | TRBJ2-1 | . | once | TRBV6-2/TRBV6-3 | TGTGCCAGCAGCCCCTTGTATAGCGCCAGCTCCTACAATGAGCAGTTCTTC | CASSPLYSASSYNEQFF
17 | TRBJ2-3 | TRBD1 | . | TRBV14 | TGTGCCAGCAGCCAAGATGTAAAGGGGGCAGGCACAGATACGCAGTATTTT | CASSQDVKGAGTDTQYF
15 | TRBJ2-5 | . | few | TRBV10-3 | TGTGCCATCAGTGAGTCGGAAGTTGGAGGGGCGGCCCAGTACTTC | CAISESEVGGAAQYF
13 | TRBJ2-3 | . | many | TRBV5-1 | TGCGCCAGCAGCTTGGGGGACACAGATACGCAGTATTTT | CASSLGDTDTQYF
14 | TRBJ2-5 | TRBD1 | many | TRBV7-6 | TGTGCCAGCAGCGCCGGGACAGCACAAGAGACCCAGTACTTC | CASSAGTAQETQYF
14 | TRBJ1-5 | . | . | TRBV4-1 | TGCGCCACTGGGCTAAGGGGGGGGAATCAGCCCCAGCATTTT | CATGLRGGNQPQHF
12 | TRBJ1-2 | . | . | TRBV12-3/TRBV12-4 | TGTGCCAGCAGTTTTGAGAGGGGTGGCTACACCTTC | CASSFERGGYTF
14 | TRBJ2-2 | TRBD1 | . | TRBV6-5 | TGTGCCAGCAGTTACGGGGACAGGGCCGGGGAGCTGTTTTTT | CASSYGDRAGELFF
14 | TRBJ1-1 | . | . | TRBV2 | TGTGCCAGCAGTGTCCGGGACGGCCACACTGAAGCTTTCTTT | CASSVRDGHTEAFF
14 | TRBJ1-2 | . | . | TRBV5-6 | TGTGCCAGCGGAGACTGGAACTCCAACTATGGCTACACCTTC | CASGDWNSNYGYTF
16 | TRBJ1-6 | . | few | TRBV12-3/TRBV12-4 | TGTGCCAGCAGTTTAGGTAGTCCGGGGTTGAATTCACCCCTCCACTTT | CASSLGSPGLNSPLHF
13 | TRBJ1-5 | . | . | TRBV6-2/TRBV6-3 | TGTGCCAGCAGTTTGGACACCAATCAGCCCCAGCATTTT | CASSLDTNQPQHF
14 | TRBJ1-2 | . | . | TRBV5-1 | TGCGCCAGCAGCTTGGAGCCGGGGAGCGATGGCTACACCTTC | CASSLEPGSDGYTF
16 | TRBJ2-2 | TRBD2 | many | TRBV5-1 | TGCGCCAGCAGCTTAAACGAAGGCGGGGGGTCCGGGGAGCTGTTTTTT | CASSLNEGGGSGELFF
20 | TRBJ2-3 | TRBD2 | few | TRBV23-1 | TGCGCCAGCAGTCATGTTCTAGGCCCCGGGACTAGCGGGGGGGCAGATACGCAGTATTTT | CASSHVLGPGTSGGADTQYF
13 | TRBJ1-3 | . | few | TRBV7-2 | TGTGCCAGCAAACAGGGCCCTGGAAACACCATATATTTT | CASKQGPGNTIYF
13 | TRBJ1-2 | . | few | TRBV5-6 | TGTGCCAGCAGCTTCACACAAAACTATGGCTACACCTTC | CASSFTQNYGYTF
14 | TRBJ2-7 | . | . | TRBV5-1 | TGCGCCAGCAGCTTGGGTAGCGGTAATTACGAGCAGTACTTC | CASSLGSGNYEQYF
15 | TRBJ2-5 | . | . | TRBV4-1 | TGCGCCAGCAGCCCCGCAGGGACGCACCCAGAGACCCAGTACTTC | CASSPAGTHPETQYF
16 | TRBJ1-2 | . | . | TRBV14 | TGTGCCAGCAGCCAAAGCAAGAAACAGGGCTTCTATGGCTACACCTTC | CASSQSKKQGFYGYTF
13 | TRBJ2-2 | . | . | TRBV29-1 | TGCAGCGTGGGCCAAGCGAACACCGGGGAGCTGTTTTTT | CSVGQANTGELFF
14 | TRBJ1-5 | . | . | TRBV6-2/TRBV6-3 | TGTGCCAGCAGTTACTCCGCCATAAAACAGCCCCAGCATTTT | CASSYSAIKQPQHF
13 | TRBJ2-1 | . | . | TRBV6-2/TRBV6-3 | TGTGCCAGCAATAGGCCCGGGTCCAATGAGCAGTTCTTC | CASNRPGSNEQFF
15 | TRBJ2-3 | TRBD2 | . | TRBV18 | TGTGCCAGCTCACCGAATCAGCGGGGAACAGATACGCAGTATTTT | CASSPNQRGTDTQYF
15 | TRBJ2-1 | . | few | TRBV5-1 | TGCGCCAGCAGCCCCCGTGTAGTTTTATACAATGAGCAGTTCTTC | CASSPRVVLYNEQFF
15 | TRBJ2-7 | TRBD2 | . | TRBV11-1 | TGTGCCAGCAGCCCCCGACTAGCGGGGCAGGACGAGCAGTACTTC | CASSPRLAGQDEQYF
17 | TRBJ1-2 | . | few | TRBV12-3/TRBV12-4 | TGTGCCAGCAGTTTGATATCGCTTGGGAGGGCGGATTATGGCTACACCTTC | CASSLISLGRADYGYTF
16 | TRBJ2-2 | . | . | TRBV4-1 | TGCGCCAGCAGCCTCGGGGTGTCAGGGAACACCGGGGAGCTGTTTTTT | CASSLGVSGNTGELFF
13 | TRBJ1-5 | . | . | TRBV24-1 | TGTGCCACCAGTCATAGGGGTAGACAGCCCCAGCATTTT | CATSHRGRQPQHF
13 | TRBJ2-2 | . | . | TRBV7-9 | TGTGCCAGCACCCTACAGAACACCGGGGAGCTGTTTTTT | CASTLQNTGELFF
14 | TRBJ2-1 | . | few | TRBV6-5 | TGTGCCAGCAGTGCCCCGGGTTATGGAAATGAGCAGTTCTTC | CASSAPGYGNEQFF
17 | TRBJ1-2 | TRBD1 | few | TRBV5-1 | TGCGCCAGCAGCTTTGATGGGACCGGGACAGGAGATTATGGCTACACCTTC | CASSFDGTGTGDYGYTF
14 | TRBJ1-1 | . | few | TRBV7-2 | TGTGCCAGCAGCTTAGAGTTCAGGAACACTGAAGCTTTCTTT | CASSLEFRNTEAFF
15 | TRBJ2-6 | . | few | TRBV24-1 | TGTGCCACCAGTTCTGGCAGGGCTGGGGCCAACGTCCTGACTTTC | CATSSGRAGANVLTF
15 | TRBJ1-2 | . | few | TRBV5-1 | TGCGCCAGCAGCTACCACAGGAGAGGTCACTATGGCTACACCTTC | CASSYHRRGHYGYTF
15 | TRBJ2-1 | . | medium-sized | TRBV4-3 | TGCGCCAGCAGCCGCAGTCCCAACTCTTACAATGAGCAGTTCTTC | CASSRSPNSYNEQFF
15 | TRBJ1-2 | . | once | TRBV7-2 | TGTGCCAGCAGCCAGAGGGTCTTACTCCAGTATGGCTACACCTTC | CASSQRVLLQYGYTF